What follows are 2 T cell receptor beta chains derived from one specimen sequenced in a study of response to subunit inactivated influenza vaccine. In TCRdb, the RT-PCR reads were re-called with MiXCR into one record per CDR3 protein. The sample holds about 160,000 distinct CDR3 sequences, roughly 11% seen once. Sample: non-naive T cells sorted from PBMCs, taken roughly 46 days after vaccination. The receptors were sampled from a man aged 45-65 years who received an inactivated influenza vaccine.

This clonotype was recorded a few times. The CDR3 reads CASRRTGTVYEQFF. In DNA form, the CDR3 reads TGTGCCAGCAGGCGAACCGGGACCGTCTATGAGCAGTTCTTC. V usage is TRBV7-9 and J usage is TRBJ2-1; D may correspond to TRBD1 or TRBD2 (5 bases each). V was pared by 6 bases and J by 8 bases, with 17 bases between. This CDR3 has 14 amino acids. Germline V gene lookup returns CDR1 SEHNR and CDR2 FQNEAQ (reference sequence).

The chain uses TRBV28 and TRBJ2-7; D not certain. Trimming left V 5 bases short and J 8 bases short, with 16 bases between. This CDR3 is built from 13 residues. Germline lookup yields CDR1 MDHEN and CDR2 SYDVKM. The CDR3 region has the DNA TGTGCCAGCAGTCGACATGGTTTGCCCAAGCAGTACTTC. Amino acids: CASSRHGLPKQYF.